These 20 T cell receptor beta chains were all obtained from the same sample, sequenced in a study of CD8+CD57+ T cells in acquired aplastic anemia. Patients who underwent sequencing had shown CD8+CD57+ cell expansion by flow cytometry. Profiling that covered TCR beta VDJ and CDR3 relied on genomic DNA as its template. Each CDR3 protein is one row after TCRdb ran MiXCR on the reads. The data hold around 42,000 distinct CDR3 sequences, with approximately 63% observed a single time. The sample consisted of sorted CD4+, CD8+, or CD8+CD57+ T cells (not recorded which) from PBMCs. These receptors originate from a human donor with aplastic anemia.

A remark on this clonotype: One junction end does not reproduce the germline sequence, and a read error may be involved. V is TRBV25-1 and J is TRBJ2-7, with 12 bases fitting TRBD1. The germline gives CDR1 MGHDK, CDR2 SYGVNS. This CDR3 spans 14 amino acids. CDR3 region: CTSSQGQGAHEQYF. CDR3 in DNA: TGTACCAGCTCACAGGGACAGGGGGCCCACGAGCAGTACTTC.

The CDR3 region is CASSLSGVLNEQFF. As DNA, the CDR3 is TGTGCCAGCAGCCTCAGCGGGGTCCTCAATGAGCAGTTCTTC. The chain recombines TRBV5-6 with TRBJ2-1; 7 positions match TRBD2. V shed 4 bases and J 6 bases; nucleotides not matched to a gene: 7. The CDR3 loop spans 14 amino acids. Germline V gene sequence: CDR1 SGHDT, CDR2 YYEEEE.

This chain connects TRBV24-1 to TRBJ1-5, with D tentatively TRBD1 (6 bases). The germline gives CDR1 KGHDR, CDR2 SFDVKD. CDR3 length equals 13 residues. The V and J ends lost 3 bases and 9 bases respectively, with 11 bases between them. CDR3 amino acids: CATSDTQGRPQHF. The CDR3 DNA is TGTGCCACCAGTGATACACAGGGTCGGCCCCAGCATTTT.

This chain uses TRBV9 with TRBJ1-2; no reliable D call. V was shortened by 3 bases and J by 2 bases, with 17 bases between the two germline ends. CDR3 length: 16 amino acids. Germline CDR1 and CDR2: SGDLS and YYNGEE. This chain's CDR3 is CASSASLRTGNYGYTF. In DNA form, the CDR3 reads TGTGCCAGCAGCGCCTCGCTGAGGACGGGAAACTATGGCTACACCTTC. The variable domain in full, completed from reference TRBV9 and TRBJ1-2, reads DSGVTQTPKHLITATGQRVTLRCSPRSGDLSVYWYQQSLDQGLQFLIQYYNGEERAKGNILERFSAQQFPDLHSELNLSSLELGDSALYFCASSASLRTGNYGYTFGSGTRLTVV.

This clonotype was observed a few times. The rearrangement uses TRBV25-1 and TRBJ1-1; D is perhaps TRBD1 (6 bases). Trimming stripped 5 bases from V and 1 base from J, with 11 bases between. The germline gives CDR1 MGHDK, CDR2 SYGVNS. This CDR3 has 14 amino acids. The CDR3: CASSYRTANTEAFF. CDR3 nucleotides: TGTGCCAGCAGTTATCGGACAGCGAACACTGAAGCTTTCTTT.

The rearrangement uses TRBV29-1 and TRBJ2-7; D might be TRBD2 (5 bases). Trimming stripped 4 bases from V and 3 bases from J, with 7 bases between. Per germline, CDR1 SQVTM and CDR2 ANQGSEA. This CDR3 has 11 amino acids. CDR3 nucleotide sequence: TGCAGCGTTGTGAGGGACTACGAGCAGTACTTC. It translates to CSVVRDYEQYF.

The chain recombines TRBV2 with TRBJ1-3; TRBD1 agrees at 7 bases. V gave up 4 bases and J gave up 3 bases; unmatched junction bases: 3. CDR1 SNHLY and CDR2 FYNNEI come from the germline V gene. The CDR3 runs 14 residues. This CDR3 is CASSGGTVGNTIYF. DNA of the CDR3: TGTGCCAGCAGTGGTGGGACAGTTGGAAACACCATATATTTT.

J is TRBJ2-7 and V is TRBV6-5; TRBD1 or TRBD2 may be the D gene (6 bases each). This CDR3 region has 13 residues. Germline CDR1 and CDR2: MNHEY and SVGAGI. Trimming took 4 bases from V and 6 from J, leaving 13 bases between them. The CDR3 reads CASSLADSGEQYF. Here the CDR3 DNA reads TGTGCCAGCAGTTTAGCGGACAGTGGCGAGCAGTACTTC.

Comment on this clonotype: No conserved phenylalanine or tryptophan is present at the end of the CDR3, so a read error is the likely explanation. The DNA is left out, because the CDR3 cannot be placed on it with certainty; the CDR3 is given as TCRdb lists it. The chain has TRBV5-6 and TRBJ2-7; the listed D gene, TRBD1, was not tested against the DNA. The CDR3 spans 13 residues, counting both ends. CDR1 SGHDT and CDR2 YYEEEE come from the germline V gene. This chain's CDR3 is CASSLVGTGETHY.

The rearrangement uses TRBV10-3 and TRBJ1-5, with a weak D call TRBD1 (5 bases). Germline V gene lookup returns CDR1 ENHRY and CDR2 SYGVKD. The V end was cut by 2 bases, the J end by 1 base, with 6 bases between. This CDR3 has 14 residues. As DNA, the CDR3 is TGTGCCATCAGTGAGGGGGGGAGCAATCAGCCCCAGCATTTT. It translates to CAISEGGSNQPQHF.

The rearrangement links TRBV12-3 or TRBV12-4 to TRBJ2-7, with 7 bases that match TRBD1. V trimming: 4 bases; J trimming: 3 bases; junction bases outside the gene matches: 12. The CDR3 is 16 amino acids. CDR3 sequence reads: CASSSPRDSASYEQYF. Written as DNA, the CDR3 is TGTGCCAGCAGTTCCCCCCGGGACAGCGCTAGCTACGAGCAGTACTTC.

This clonotype was seen repeatedly, ten times or more. The V and J genes are TRBV5-6 and TRBJ1-5, with D possibly matching TRBD1 (5 bases). V gave up 4 bases and J gave up 1 base, with 6 bases separating them. There are 13 residues in the CDR3. The germline CDR1 and CDR2 sequences are SGHDT and YYEEEE. This CDR3 is CASSRGSNQPQHF. In DNA form, the CDR3 reads TGTGCCAGCAGCAGGGGAAGCAATCAGCCCCAGCATTTT. Full variable domain (remainder filled in from reference TRBV5-6 and TRBJ1-5): DAGVTQSPTHLIKTRGQQVTLRCSPKSGHDTVSWYQQALGQGPQFIFQYYEEEERQRGNFPDRFSGHQFPNYSSELNVNALLLGDSALYLCASSRGSNQPQHFGDGTRLSIL.

This clonotype has only a few counts. The chain employs TRBV7-7 and TRBJ1-4; the D gene is possibly TRBD1 (5 bases). Germline CDR1 is SSHAT and CDR2 is FNYEAQ (reference sequence). Trimming left V 6 bases short and J 5 bases short, with 13 bases between. CDR3 length: 14 amino acids. Here the CDR3 DNA reads TGTGCCAGCAGAGAGGGGCAGAAAAATGAAAAACTGTTTTTT. Translating it yields CASREGQKNEKLFF.

J is TRBJ1-1 and V is TRBV29-1; no definite D call. CDR1 and CDR2 (germline): SQVTM, ANQGSEA. Trimming left V 2 bases short and J 8 bases short, with 12 bases between. CDR3 length: 12 residues. The CDR3 DNA follows: TGCAGCGTTGAACTCGTCGGTTTCGAAGCTTTCTTT. This encodes CSVELVGFEAFF.

The chain combines TRBV20-1 with TRBJ1-1; D not certain. The CDR3 has 14 residues. V lost 6 bases, J lost 0 bases, and 14 bases lay in between. Germline-derived CDR1 and CDR2 are DFQATT and SNEGSKA (reference sequence). CDR3: CSAYRDNMNTEAFF. CDR3 in DNA: TGCAGTGCCTATCGAGACAACATGAACACTGAAGCTTTCTTT.

This clonotype was observed many times. The V gene is TRBV19, the J gene TRBJ2-5, with 10 bases identical to TRBD1. Germline CDR1 is LNHDA and CDR2 is SQIVND (reference sequence). Germline trimming cut 4 bases from V and 5 bases from J; bases unmatched to any gene: 10. There are 16 residues in the CDR3. The CDR3 protein is CASSTWDRGSRETQYF. The CDR3 region has the DNA TGTGCCAGTAGTACCTGGGACAGGGGTTCTCGGGAGACCCAGTACTTC.

The rearrangement joins TRBV7-3 to TRBJ2-1; 8 nucleotides line up with TRBD2. The germline gives CDR1 SGHTA, CDR2 FQGTGA. The CDR3 sequence is 16 residues long. With 5 bases clipped from V and 10 bases from J, the junction kept 16 bases outside the gene matches. CDR3 sequence: CASSIKWTSSLSEQFF. CDR3 coding DNA: TGTGCCAGCAGCATAAAATGGACTAGCTCCCTCTCAGAGCAGTTCTTC.

This chain links TRBV19 with TRBJ2-1, with D unclear. V dropped 5 bases and J dropped 8 bases, with 10 bases sitting between them. Germline V gene data show CDR1 as LNHDA and CDR2 as SQIVND (reference sequence). The CDR3 covers 12 residues. The CDR3 loop is CASSGVGDEQFF. The CDR3 DNA reads TGTGCCAGTAGTGGAGTGGGTGATGAGCAGTTCTTC.

As for this clonotype: Germline is not matched at one junction end, which may reflect a read error. The genes are TRBV2 and TRBJ1-1, with unresolved D. The germline V gene encodes CDR1 SNHLY and CDR2 FYNNEI. This CDR3 has 13 residues. CDR3 DNA: TGTGCCAGCAGTGAAGATGAGAACACCGAAGCTTTCTTT. Amino acids: CASSEDENTEAFF.

This chain joins TRBV19 and TRBJ2-1, with 8 bases identical to TRBD2. Germline V gives CDR1 LNHDA, CDR2 SQIVND (reference sequence). CDR3 size: 14 residues. V gave up 6 bases and J gave up 7 bases; unmatched junction bases: 8. The CDR3, as DNA: TGTGCCAGTAGGATCGGGGGGGGTATAAATGAGCAGTTCTTC. This gives the protein CASRIGGGINEQFF.